What follows is one T cell receptor (beta chain) and its context. Antigen specificity is unknown. The CDR3 spans 13 residues. Trimming cost V 6 bases and J 5 bases; bases outside gene matches: 5. Germline-derived CDR1 and CDR2 are SQVTM and ANQGSEA. Roughly 10 milliliters of peripheral blood were drawn from each donor. This record comes from a study of blood T cells in healthy people across ages. Points from the study as a whole: Reliance upon unsorted PBMCs precluded definitive naive versus antigen-experienced comparison. Higher diversity, along with more naive CD4+ cells, distinguished long-lived donors from aged donors.

The use of a sample-barcoded 5' primer and a J-beta primer mix characterized a second PCR of about 7 to 12 cycles. TCRdb passed the 5' RACE reads through MiXCR, listing each CDR3 protein once. The sample lists over 1,500,000 distinct CDR3 sequences; around 42% were seen once. The sequence was obtained from a human donor in good health. The chain employs TRBV29-1 and TRBJ2-1, with 9 bases lining up with TRBD2. The sample comprised blood. As DNA, the CDR3 is TGCAGCGTAGCTAGCGGGGCTAACAATGAGCAGTTCTTC. Protein product: CSVASGANNEQFF.